This entry lists 32 T cell receptor beta chains sequenced from one sample in a study of blood T cell repertoires in COVID-19. Clones were sequenced by immunoSEQ multiplex PCR, and TCRdb holds only the in-frame ones, with some missing. Of some 300,000 clones listed, around 92% are singletons. What was sequenced was PBMCs or T cells enriched from blood (not recorded which). The source is a woman aged 50 to 60 who had been exposed to COVID-19.

About this clone itself: The sample holds other DNA sequences that translate to the same CDR3. The chain carries TRBV5-1 and TRBJ1-2; tentative D call: TRBD1 (6 bases). V lost 0 bases and J lost 3, with 6 bases in between. The CDR3 has 13 amino acids. Per germline, CDR1 SGHRS and CDR2 YFSETQ. Written as DNA, the CDR3 is TGCGCCAGCAGCTTGGCAGGGGACTATGGCTACACCTTC. Amino acid sequence: CASSLAGDYGYTF.

The chain employs TRBV5-1 and TRBJ2-7; D gene ambiguous. Germline CDR1 reads SGHRS; CDR2 reads YFSETQ. V gave up 4 bases and J gave up 1 base, with 12 bases separating them. This CDR3 region has 14 residues. As DNA, the CDR3 is TGCGCCAGCAGCCTTCTTTTAGAGTCCTACGAGCAGTACTTC. Amino acids: CASSLLLESYEQYF.

The chain recombines TRBV19 with TRBJ1-1; no firm D call. The CDR3 spans 12 residues. Germline CDR1 LNHDA, CDR2 SQIVND (reference sequence). Trimming removed 5 bases from V and 2 bases from J, with 6 bases in between. The CDR3 region is CASSAGNTEAFF. The CDR3 DNA follows: TGTGCCAGTAGTGCGGGTAACACTGAAGCTTTCTTT.

The sample holds one count of this clone. This rearrangement joins TRBV30 to TRBJ2-7; 12 bases are a match to TRBD1. Trimming took 4 bases from V and 5 from J; bases not matched to a gene: 6. The germline V gene encodes CDR1 GTSNPN and CDR2 SVGIG (reference sequence). The CDR3 is 14 residues long. CDR3 amino acids: CAWNTGQGAHEQYF. CDR3 nucleotide sequence: TGTGCCTGGAATACGGGACAGGGGGCCCACGAGCAGTACTTC.

The chain combines TRBV6-5 with TRBJ1-1, with D possibly TRBD1 on 6 matching bases. The ends were cut back, 5 bases at V and 7 bases at J, with 17 bases in the middle. CDR1 and CDR2 from the germline V gene are MNHEY and SVGAGI. The CDR3 contains 14 residues. Here the CDR3 reads CASSIQGRKGEAFF. The CDR3 nucleotides are TGTGCCAGCAGTATACAGGGAAGAAAGGGTGAAGCTTTCTTT.

This chain uses TRBV15 with TRBJ2-7; 8 positions match TRBD1. The CDR3 is 15 amino acids. Germline loops: CDR1 LNHNV, CDR2 YYDKDF (reference sequence). V was pared by 0 bases and J by 2 bases, with 3 bases of the junction left unmatched. The CDR3 DNA sequence: TGTGCCACCAGCAGAGATCGACAGGGGACCTACGAGCAGTACTTC. It encodes CATSRDRQGTYEQYF.

The chain couples TRBV5-1 to TRBJ2-7, with 7 bases identical to TRBD2. CDR1 and CDR2 (germline): SGHRS, YFSETQ. V shed 3 bases, J shed 0 bases, and the junction held 12 bases outside the gene matches. This CDR3 has 17 residues. The CDR3 protein is CASSSTGRRGSSYEQYF. CDR3 bases: TGCGCCAGCAGCTCTACCGGAAGGCGGGGGAGCTCCTACGAGCAGTACTTC.

This chain connects TRBV27 to TRBJ1-1; a possible D gene is TRBD1 (6 bases). This CDR3 is built from 14 residues. V lost 6 bases and J lost 5, with 16 bases in between. From germline, CDR1 is MNHEY and CDR2 SMNVEV (reference sequence). The CDR3 bases are TGTGCCAGCAGCCTACTCGGACAGAAAACTGAAGCTTTCTTT. Its translation is CASSLLGQKTEAFF.

CDR3 bases: TGTGCCACCAGTGAGCTACAGGGGATCTATGGCTACACCTTC. Protein: CATSELQGIYGYTF. This chain joins TRBV15 and TRBJ1-2, with 7 positions matching TRBD1. Trimming at V came to 6 bases and at J to 4 bases, leaving 8 bases not matched to a gene. Germline V gene data show CDR1 as LNHNV and CDR2 as YYDKDF (reference sequence). CDR3 length: 14 residues.

The rearrangement links TRBV29-1 to TRBJ2-3; 8 bases align to TRBD1. The CDR3 totals 13 residues. V shed 4 bases and J 3 bases; nucleotides not matched to a gene: 3. Looked up from germline, CDR1 is SQVTM and CDR2 is ANQGSEA. CDR3 sequence: CSVVQGATDTQYF. In nucleotides, the CDR3 is TGCAGCGTTGTTCAGGGGGCAACAGATACGCAGTATTTT.

CDR3 sequence reads: CASRTGHNSQETQYF. For the CDR3, the DNA is TGTGCCAGCAGAACGGGACACAACTCTCAAGAGACCCAGTACTTC. The chain has TRBV6-5 and TRBJ2-5, with D perhaps TRBD1 (6 bases). The V end was cut by 6 bases, the J end by 2 bases, with 16 bases between. The germline V gene encodes CDR1 MNHEY and CDR2 SVGAGI. The CDR3 has 15 amino acids.

V gene TRBV10-3 combines with J gene TRBJ1-5; 10 positions match TRBD1. Trimming cost V 9 bases and J 4 bases; bases outside gene matches: 6. The length of the CDR3 is 14 residues. CDR1 is ENHRY, CDR2 SYGVKD, per germline. The CDR3 loop is CAIDRTGGNQPQHF. The CDR3 bases are TGTGCCATAGATAGGACAGGGGGGAATCAGCCCCAGCATTTT.

The chain joins TRBV5-4 to TRBJ1-6, with 8 bases matching TRBD1. V lost 3 bases, J lost 7 bases, and 6 bases stayed unmatched. CDR1 and CDR2 from the germline V gene are SGHNT and YYREEE (reference sequence). The CDR3 is made up of 15 amino acids. The CDR3 coding sequence is TGTGCCAGCAGCTCGCAGGACAGGGTGAATTCACCCCTCCACTTT. It specifies CASSSQDRVNSPLHF.

J is TRBJ2-1 and V is TRBV29-1; the match to TRBD2 covers 9 bases. CDR3 length equals 13 residues. Germline V gene sequence: CDR1 SQVTM, CDR2 ANQGSEA. V was clipped by 4 bases and J by 6 bases; unmatched bases: 4. As DNA, the CDR3 is TGCAGCGTTGGCGGGGGGGCCCTCAATGAGCAGTTCTTC. Its protein product is CSVGGGALNEQFF.

The gene calls are TRBV7-9 and TRBJ1-1; 7 positions match TRBD1. There are 15 residues in the CDR3. The germline V gene encodes CDR1 SEHNR and CDR2 FQNEAQ (reference sequence). The junction had 9 bases not matched to a gene; V was cut back by 6 bases and J by 2 bases. DNA for the CDR3: TGTGCCAGCAGGTATTCCGGGACAGAAAACACTGAAGCTTTCTTT. It codes for CASRYSGTENTEAFF.

The genes are TRBV9 and TRBJ2-7, with TRBD2 as a possible D gene (5 bases). This CDR3 contains 15 residues. The germline gives CDR1 SGDLS, CDR2 YYNGEE. The V end lost 3 bases, the J end lost 4 bases, and 17 bases lay between the germline ends. The CDR3 DNA follows: TGTGCCAGCAGCGCCTCTGCAGCGGCCCCATACGAGCAGTACTTC. Protein sequence: CASSASAAAPYEQYF.

This chain connects TRBV28 to TRBJ1-2; 10 bases are shared with TRBD1. The V gene end was trimmed by 6 bases and the J gene end by 1 base; junction bases not matched to a gene: 8. The germline V gene has CDR1 MDHEN and CDR2 SYDVKM. This CDR3 contains 16 residues. The chain's CDR3 is CASRPPGTGVNYGYTF. The CDR3, as DNA: TGTGCCAGCAGACCTCCCGGGACAGGGGTTAACTATGGCTACACCTTC.

V gene TRBV5-4 combines with J gene TRBJ1-6, with a tentative D call TRBD1 (5 bases). V gave up 0 bases and J gave up 7 bases, with 11 bases separating them. The CDR3 is 15 residues long. Per germline, CDR1 SGHNT and CDR2 YYREEE (reference sequence). CDR3 protein: CASSLDAGPNSPLHF. CDR3 sequence (DNA): TGTGCCAGCAGCTTGGATGCGGGGCCAAATTCACCCCTCCACTTT.

This clone appeared a few times. The CDR3 region is CASRSPVLSGDGYTF. DNA for the CDR3: TGTGCCAGTAGGAGTCCGGTTTTAAGTGGAGATGGCTACACCTTC. The chain links TRBV19 to TRBJ1-2; D is unclear. V lost 6 bases and J lost 6, with 20 bases in between. The CDR3 runs 15 residues. The germline gives CDR1 LNHDA, CDR2 SQIVND (reference sequence).

The rearrangement uses TRBV7-9 and TRBJ1-1, with D perhaps matching TRBD1 (6 bases). Germline CDR1 reads SEHNR; CDR2 reads FQNEAQ (reference sequence). This CDR3 comprises 17 residues. Trimming pared 7 bases from V and 1 base from J, leaving 22 bases between. CDR3 nucleotides: TGTGCCAGCACCCTCCTAGGTCAAACAGGGCGGAACACTGAAGCTTTCTTT. Its protein product is CASTLLGQTGRNTEAFF.

This CDR3 reads CASRGEATDTQYF. The DNA for the CDR3 is TGTGCCAGTAGAGGGGAGGCAACAGATACGCAGTATTTT. This chain joins TRBV19 and TRBJ2-3, with TRBD2 as a possible D gene (6 bases). V lost 6 bases to trimming and J lost 3 bases, with 10 bases between them. This CDR3 has 13 residues. Germline loops: CDR1 LNHDA, CDR2 SQIVND (reference sequence). Based on the CDR3 plus reference TRBV19 and TRBJ2-3, the full variable domain is DGGITQSPKYLFRKEGQNVTLSCEQNLNHDAMYWYRQDPGQGLRLIYYSQIVNDFQKGDIAEGYSVSREKKESFPLTVTSAQKNPTAFYLCASRGEATDTQYFGPGTRLTVL.

This chain joins TRBV5-1 and TRBJ2-7, with 9 bases fitting TRBD1. The CDR3 contains 16 residues. The V and J ends lost 4 bases and 0 bases, in that order; junction bases with no gene match: 8. CDR1 is SGHRS and CDR2 is YFSETQ in the germline V gene. Here the CDR3 DNA reads TGCGCCAGCAGCGAACTAGGACAGGGGACCTCCTACGAGCAGTACTTC. Its translation: CASSELGQGTSYEQYF.

This clone was picked up one time. This chain connects TRBV30 to TRBJ1-1; D ambiguous. The V end was cut by 3 bases, the J end by 8 bases, with 13 bases between. This CDR3 comprises 12 residues. Germline loops: CDR1 GTSNPN, CDR2 SVGIG (reference sequence). The CDR3 bases are TGTGCCTGGAGACGGGGATTAGGAGAAGCTTTCTTT. Translated: CAWRRGLGEAFF.

This chain uses TRBV5-4 with TRBJ1-3; no clear D gene. The CDR3 sequence is 15 residues long. V lost 0 bases and J 2 bases, leaving 9 bases between the germline ends. The germline V gene encodes CDR1 SGHNT and CDR2 YYREEE (reference sequence). CDR3 loop: CASSLGTAPGNTIYF. The CDR3 DNA reads as TGTGCCAGCAGCTTGGGAACAGCCCCTGGAAACACCATATATTTT.

The V call is TRBV5-6, the J call TRBJ2-7, with 7 bases identical to TRBD1. Germline loops: CDR1 SGHDT, CDR2 YYEEEE. V shed 4 bases and J 3 bases; nucleotides not matched to a gene: 7. The CDR3 is made up of 14 amino acids. The CDR3 protein is CASSRGQPNYEQYF. CDR3 nucleotide sequence: TGTGCCAGCAGCCGGGGACAGCCGAACTACGAGCAGTACTTC.

Points on this clone: The same CDR3 arises from other DNA sequences in this sample as well. Here the CDR3 reads CASSIDSGTYEQYF. CDR3 nucleotide sequence: TGTGCCAGTAGTATAGATAGCGGTACCTACGAGCAGTACTTC. V is TRBV19 and J is TRBJ2-7, with TRBD2 as a possible D gene (6 bases). There are 14 residues in the CDR3. V shed 0 bases and J shed 2 bases, with 8 bases lying between them. Germline-derived CDR1 and CDR2 are LNHDA and SQIVND (reference sequence).

CDR3 region: CATSPSPASRQGSYNEQFF. CDR3 bases: TGTGCCACCAGTCCATCTCCCGCATCTAGACAGGGGTCCTACAATGAGCAGTTCTTC. J is TRBJ2-1 and V is TRBV24-1; 8 nucleotides line up with TRBD1. The trim removed 6 bases at V and 1 base at J, leaving 16 bases unmatched. CDR3 length: 19 residues. Germline CDR1 KGHDR, CDR2 SFDVKD.

This chain connects TRBV6-1 to TRBJ1-5; D remains unclear. Trimming took 1 base from V and 3 from J, leaving 10 bases between them. This CDR3 has 15 residues. The germline gives CDR1 MNHNS, CDR2 SASEGT. The CDR3 reads CASSEGGINNQPQHF. In DNA, the CDR3 is TGTGCCAGCAGTGAAGGTGGCATAAACAATCAGCCCCAGCATTTT.

The chain joins TRBV27 to TRBJ2-5, with D tentatively TRBD2 (6 bases). The CDR3 loop spans 16 amino acids. Germline CDR1 reads MNHEY; CDR2 reads SMNVEV (reference sequence). V was cut by 2 bases and J by 1 base, with 14 bases left in between. The CDR3 region is CASSLTLGGSQETQYF. Written as DNA, the CDR3 is TGTGCCAGCAGTTTAACCTTGGGGGGATCCCAAGAGACCCAGTACTTC.

J is TRBJ1-5 and V is TRBV7-2, with unresolved D. The CDR3 is 16 amino acids. Germline loops: CDR1 SGHTA, CDR2 FQGNSA. Trimming cost V 2 bases and J 0 bases, with 11 bases left between them. CDR3 protein: CASSLSSPYSNQPQHF. CDR3 bases: TGTGCCAGCAGCTTAAGTAGTCCATATAGCAATCAGCCCCAGCATTTT.

The rearrangement links TRBV5-4 to TRBJ2-1; D is possibly TRBD2 (5 bases). The length of the CDR3 is 17 residues. Germline CDR1 and CDR2: SGHNT and YYREEE (reference sequence). V lost 5 bases and J 3 bases, leaving 21 bases between the germline ends. CDR3 nucleotides: TGTGCCAGCAGTTCGGTAGCGTCTCGTCGTTACTACAATGAGCAGTTCTTC. Protein: CASSSVASRRYYNEQFF.

This clone has just one count. The chain links TRBV15 to TRBJ2-7; D ambiguous. The CDR3 runs to 12 residues. V was trimmed by 3 bases and J by 2 bases, leaving 5 bases between them. In germline, CDR1 is LNHNV, CDR2 YYDKDF (reference sequence). CDR3: CATSSVAYEQYF. CDR3 nucleotide sequence: TGTGCCACCAGCAGCGTCGCCTACGAGCAGTACTTC.